The 18 T cell receptor beta chains reported below all come from one sample, sequenced in a study of CD8 T cells in ankylosing spondylitis. TCRdb passed the 5' RACE reads through MiXCR, listing each CDR3 protein once. The sample yields around 390,000 distinct CDR3 sequences, approximately 20% seen once. Their antigens are not known. Study-wide results and caveats: A TCR beta motif of about 8 highly homologous variants seemed to mark ankylosing spondylitis blood.

What was sequenced was blood, either unsorted or a sorted T cell fraction (not recorded which). The receptors shown here come from a male donor with ankylosing spondylitis.

This clonotype was counted a few times. The germline gene is not matched at one end of the junction; a read error may be the cause. This chain uses TRBV3-1 with TRBJ2-7, with a tentative D call TRBD2 (6 bases). The germline V gene encodes CDR1 LGHDT and CDR2 YNNKEL (reference sequence). This CDR3 region has 13 residues. CDR3 sequence (DNA): TGTGCCAGCAGCCTGGGGGGAGCGCGGGCCTCCATCTTC. Encoded protein: CASSLGGARASIF.

This chain connects TRBV10-3 to TRBJ2-7; 9 nucleotides line up with TRBD1. CDR1 is ENHRY, CDR2 SYGVKD, per germline. The J segment lost 1 base and the V segment lost 4 bases, leaving 2 bases of the junction unmatched. CDR3 size: 14 residues. In DNA, the CDR3 is TGTGCCATCAGTGCAGGACAGGGGTCCTACGAGCAGTACTTC. This codes for CAISAGQGSYEQYF.

At least ten counts were recorded for this clonotype. The V gene is TRBV5-7, the J gene TRBJ1-2; 7 nucleotides align to TRBD1. TRBV5-7 belongs to the ORF category, with a function that is uncertain. There are 12 residues in the CDR3. Unmatched junction bases numbered 3, after V lost 4 bases and J lost 6 bases. The CDR3 DNA reads TGTGCCAGCAGCCTACAGGGGAATGGCTACACCTTC. Amino acid sequence: CASSLQGNGYTF.

The chain employs TRBV6-1 and TRBJ2-1; unclear D gene. V was pared by 7 bases and J by 6 bases, with 10 bases between. The CDR3 totals 12 residues. CDR1 is MNHNS, CDR2 SASEGT, per germline. For the CDR3, the DNA is TGTGCCAGCACCTCCCGGGCCAATGAGCAGTTCTTC. Amino acid sequence: CASTSRANEQFF.

The chain is built from TRBV20-1 and TRBJ2-7; TRBD2 matches at 8 bases. CDR3 size: 14 residues. Germline assignment: CDR1 DFQATT and CDR2 SNEGSKA (reference sequence). Trimming cost V 5 bases and J 0 bases; bases outside gene matches: 6. The CDR3 nucleotides read TGCAGTGCTCAGCTAGCGGGCCCCTCCTACGAGCAGTACTTC. It specifies CSAQLAGPSYEQYF.

V is TRBV4-1 and J is TRBJ2-5; 9 nucleotides match TRBD1. The CDR3 length is 16 residues. The V segment lost 5 bases and the J segment 4 bases; nucleotides outside the gene matches: 11. Germline V gives CDR1 MGHRA, CDR2 YSYEKL. CDR3 residues: CASSGTGSGPPETQYF. In nucleotides, the CDR3 is TGCGCCAGCAGCGGGACAGGGTCCGGGCCCCCAGAGACCCAGTACTTC.

This clonotype was seen only a few times. This sequence joins TRBV12-3 or TRBV12-4 and TRBJ2-6; perhaps TRBD1 as D (6 bases). V was cut by 6 bases and J by 2 bases, with 20 bases left in between. The CDR3 totals 18 residues. The CDR3 sequence: CASRSPGHLLPGANVLTF. Written as DNA, the CDR3 is TGTGCCAGCAGGTCCCCGGGACACTTACTCCCTGGGGCCAACGTCCTGACTTTC.

The V and J genes are TRBV5-1 and TRBJ1-6; 7 nucleotides align to TRBD1. Germline values: CDR1 SGHRS, CDR2 YFSETQ. The CDR3 contains 15 residues. V lost 1 base to trimming and J lost 10 bases; unmatched junction nucleotides: 8. CDR3 in amino acids: CASSLLQGWRSPLHF. The CDR3, as DNA: TGCGCCAGCAGCTTGCTACAGGGGTGGCGGTCACCCCTCCACTTT.

This chain links TRBV29-1 with TRBJ1-5, with 8 bases lining up with TRBD1. From germline, CDR1 is SQVTM and CDR2 ANQGSEA. Losses at the gene ends were 6 bases for V and 4 bases for J; bases not matched to a gene: 5. CDR3 length: 13 residues. The CDR3 DNA follows: TGCAGCGTCCAGGACAGGGAAAATCAGCCCCAGCATTTT. Amino acids: CSVQDRENQPQHF.

The CDR3 coding sequence is TGTGCCAGCAGTTTCGGACTAGCGGGAGGGAGCACAGATACGCAGTATTTT. It translates to CASSFGLAGGSTDTQYF. The V and J genes are TRBV2 and TRBJ2-3; 15 nucleotides align to TRBD2. This CDR3 has 17 residues. After removal of 5 bases from V and 0 bases from J, the junction contained 3 bases not matched to a gene. Germline V CDR1 and CDR2: SNHLY, FYNNEI.

The chain employs TRBV7-9 and TRBJ1-5; D may be TRBD1 (6 bases). Germline assignment: CDR1 SEHNR and CDR2 FQNEAQ (reference sequence). Deletions cut 5 bases from V and 6 bases from J, with 11 bases between. The CDR3 extends over 13 amino acids. CDR3 residues: CASSLPGVQPQHF. The CDR3, as DNA: TGTGCCAGCAGCCTCCCAGGGGTTCAGCCCCAGCATTTT.

This clonotype was seen at least ten times. This chain joins TRBV20-1 and TRBJ2-1, with D unclear. This CDR3 has 14 residues. Per the germline V gene, CDR1 is DFQATT and CDR2 is SNEGSKA (reference sequence). The CDR3 DNA reads TGCAGGGGCCTGGTGGCAGCCTCCTACAATGAGCAGTTCTTC. Translating it yields CRGLVAASYNEQFF.

The chain combines TRBV7-3 with TRBJ1-1; perhaps TRBD1 as D (6 bases). The CDR3 runs to 13 residues. V was clipped by 5 bases and J by 4 bases, with 11 bases between them. Looked up from germline, CDR1 is SGHTA and CDR2 is FQGTGA. CDR3 sequence: CASSVQGGTEAFF. CDR3 bases: TGTGCCAGCAGCGTACAGGGTGGCACTGAAGCTTTCTTT.

The CDR3 DNA sequence: TGTGCCAGCAGTTCACTTTCCCATATCGCGCCCCTCCACTTT. This gives the protein CASSSLSHIAPLHF. The chain combines TRBV7-9 with TRBJ1-6; D is unclear. There are 14 residues in the CDR3. CDR1 and CDR2 (germline): SEHNR, FQNEAQ (reference sequence). Trimming removed 6 bases from V and 13 bases from J, with 19 bases in between.

The genes are TRBV5-1 and TRBJ2-3, with 10 nucleotides matching TRBD2. This CDR3 spans 15 amino acids. Per the germline V gene, CDR1 is SGHRS and CDR2 is YFSETQ. Losses at the gene ends were 2 bases for V and 5 bases for J; bases not matched to a gene: 5. CDR3 sequence reads: CASSFGTSGVDTQYF. CDR3 sequence (DNA): TGCGCCAGCAGCTTTGGAACTAGCGGGGTAGATACGCAGTATTTT.

This clonotype was counted many times. The chain uses TRBV13 and TRBJ2-1, with D maybe TRBD1 (5 bases). The CDR3 length is 19 residues. Germline CDR1 reads PRHDT; CDR2 reads FYEKMQ (reference sequence). Between the trimmed V and J ends, which lost 5 bases and 7 bases, there was a span of 30 bases. CDR3 loop: CASSPGRRPDGAGENEQFF. Here the CDR3 DNA reads TGTGCCAGCAGCCCAGGGCGCCGCCCGGATGGTGCAGGTGAAAATGAGCAGTTCTTC.

The chain carries TRBV29-1 and TRBJ1-2, with D uncertain. Germline assignment: CDR1 SQVTM and CDR2 ANQGSEA. V shed 1 base and J shed 3 bases, with 12 bases lying between them. The CDR3 spans 14 residues. CDR3 loop: CSVEGLGRDYGYTF. DNA of the CDR3: TGCAGCGTTGAAGGGTTGGGGAGAGACTATGGCTACACCTTC.

This chain joins TRBV19 and TRBJ2-6; D unresolved. CDR3 length: 18 amino acids. V was trimmed by 9 bases and J by 1 base, leaving 22 bases between them. Germline values: CDR1 LNHDA, CDR2 SQIVND (reference sequence). The CDR3 DNA follows: TGTGCCAGCAAAACCTCGGCACAGATGAGATCTGGGGCCAACGTCCTGACTTTC. Protein: CASKTSAQMRSGANVLTF.